These 25 T cell receptor beta chains were sequenced from one sample in a study of beta chain features in type 1 diabetes listed by TCRdb under 2018. Library creation used the immunoSEQ multiplex PCR assay. The entire isolated RNA was reverse transcribed using the High Capacity cDNA Reverse Transcription Kit, and thus expressed TCRB transcripts were sequenced. Here the immuneACCESS table is served through TCRdb, limited to in-frame sequences with V and J called. Missing clones are a known gap in these copies; in checked studies unresolved V genes cover under half, and the rest lacks a known reason. For this sample there are fewer than 550,000 clones; approximately 10% appear just once. The ten largest clones capture over 0.04% of the sample. The material sequenced was naive CD4+ T cells from blood. Taken with the paper, the label for cell subset or site translates to: true naive CD4+ T cells. The receptor set was obtained from a woman aged 18-29 years in good health.

In its sample, this clone was seen a few times. The chain links TRBV23-1 to TRBJ1-2; a weak D match, TRBD1 (5 bases). TRBV23-1 is identified as an open reading frame with a role that is uncertain. CDR3 length: 14 amino acids. V was pared by 0 bases and J by 13 bases, with 18 bases between. The CDR3 sequence: CASSQSRRRGPSTF. In nucleotides, the CDR3 is TGCGCCAGCAGTCAATCGAGGAGGAGGGGCCCAAGCACCTTC.

The J gene is TRBJ2-5, the V gene TRBV15, with TRBD2 as a possible D gene (6 bases). Germline CDR1 is LNHNV and CDR2 is YYDKDF (reference sequence). CDR3 length: 14 residues. Trimming removed 1 base from V and 5 bases from J, with 11 bases in between. The CDR3 sequence: CATSRGGTGETQYF. The CDR3 region has the DNA TGTGCCACCAGCAGAGGAGGGACTGGGGAGACCCAGTACTTC.

This clone has more than one count but fewer than ten. The V and J genes are TRBV7-6 and TRBJ2-5; TRBD1 is a possible D gene (5 bases). Germline CDR1 is SGHVS and CDR2 is FNYEAQ. The CDR3 has 13 amino acids. V gave up 6 bases and J gave up 4 bases, with 12 bases separating them. CDR3 DNA: TGTGCCAGCAGGGACACAGGATTAGAGACCCAGTACTTC. Protein sequence: CASRDTGLETQYF.

The chain employs TRBV2 and TRBJ2-7; 8 positions agree with TRBD2. CDR1 is SNHLY, CDR2 FYNNEI, per germline. The J segment lost 3 bases and the V segment lost 4 bases, leaving 8 bases of the junction unmatched. CDR3 length: 15 residues. The CDR3 protein is CASSAGGTVGYEQYV. The CDR3 coding sequence is TGTGCCAGCAGTGCGGGGGGGACGGTTGGCTACGAGCAGTACGTC.

This clone was found a few times. This sequence joins TRBV9 and TRBJ1-2; 7 nucleotides line up with TRBD1. Germline V gives CDR1 SGDLS, CDR2 YYNGEE. V lost 0 bases, J lost 10 bases, and 9 bases stayed unmatched. CDR3 size: 14 residues. CDR3 loop: CASSVVSGTEDYTF. The DNA of the CDR3 is TGTGCCAGCAGCGTAGTTTCGGGGACAGAAGACTACACCTTC. The complete variable domain, with remaining parts taken from reference TRBV9 and TRBJ1-2, reads DSGVTQTPKHLITATGQRVTLRCSPRSGDLSVYWYQQSLDQGLQFLIQYYNGEERAKGNILERFSAQQFPDLHSELNLSSLELGDSALYFCASSVVSGTEDYTFGSGTRLTVV.

The table lists this clone with a few counts. The chain has TRBV11-2 and TRBJ2-5; 9 bases fit TRBD1. This CDR3 is 13 amino acids long. V gave up 5 bases and J gave up 3 bases; unmatched junction bases: 1. Germline CDR1 reads SGHAT; CDR2 reads FQNNGV. CDR3 loop: CASSRDREETQYF. Written as DNA, the CDR3 is TGTGCCAGCAGCCGGGACAGGGAAGAGACCCAGTACTTC.

The sample holds a few counts of this clone. This chain uses TRBV7-6 with TRBJ2-5; the D call may be TRBD1 or TRBD2 (5 bases each). CDR3 length: 15 residues. Per germline, CDR1 SGHVS and CDR2 FNYEAQ. Trimming cost V 5 bases and J 2 bases, with 15 bases left between them. The CDR3, as DNA: TGTGCCAGCAGCCGGGGACCGATTGTACAAGAGACCCAGTACTTC. It is translated as CASSRGPIVQETQYF.

The V and J genes are TRBV28 and TRBJ1-3, with D tentatively TRBD1 (6 bases). V gave up 5 bases and J gave up 0 bases, with 11 bases separating them. CDR3 size: 15 residues. Germline CDR1 reads MDHEN; CDR2 reads SYDVKM. CDR3 amino acids: CASSPTGLSGNTIYF. The DNA of the CDR3 is TGTGCCAGCAGTCCCACAGGGCTCTCTGGAAACACCATATATTTT.

This clone was counted only a few times. Within the sample, other DNA sequences also encode this same CDR3. This chain links TRBV20-1 with TRBJ1-1, with 7 positions matching TRBD1. The CDR3 extends over 11 amino acids. The ends lost 5 bases at V and 6 bases at J; junction bases unmatched: 3. The germline CDR1 and CDR2 sequences are DFQATT and SNEGSKA (reference sequence). The CDR3 loop is CSALDRAEAFF. Written as DNA, the CDR3 is TGCAGTGCTCTTGACAGGGCTGAAGCTTTCTTT.

This sequence joins TRBV5-1 and TRBJ2-7; TRBD2 might be the D (5 bases). Germline-derived CDR1 and CDR2 are SGHRS and YFSETQ. The CDR3 is made up of 13 amino acids. V was clipped by 3 bases and J by 4 bases, with 11 bases between them. CDR3 sequence reads: CASSSGRGYEQYF. The CDR3, as DNA: TGCGCCAGCAGCTCGGGGAGAGGTTACGAGCAGTACTTC.

This clone was seen once. The chain combines TRBV29-1 with TRBJ2-7, with D uncertain. This CDR3 region has 14 residues. V lost 8 bases, J lost 0 bases, and 17 bases lay in between. Germline values: CDR1 SQVTM, CDR2 ANQGSEA. Here the CDR3 reads CSLKQEKSSYEQYV. The CDR3 nucleotides read TGCAGCCTCAAGCAGGAAAAAAGCTCCTACGAGCAGTACGTC.

This clone has a handful of counts. The CDR3 nucleotides read TGCAGCGTTGAAGAACGGTCCTACAATGAGCAGTTCTTC. Protein product: CSVEERSYNEQFF. The chain is built from TRBV29-1 and TRBJ2-1; D is unresolved. Germline loops: CDR1 SQVTM, CDR2 ANQGSEA. CDR3 length equals 13 residues. V dropped 0 bases and J dropped 1 base, with 4 bases sitting between them.

This sequence joins TRBV4-3 and TRBJ2-7; D is unclear. V was shortened by 0 bases and J by 7 bases, with 19 bases between the two germline ends. Germline CDR1 and CDR2: LGHNA and YSLEER. The CDR3 is made up of 16 amino acids. DNA of the CDR3: TGCGCCAGCAGCCAAGACTTGGCAGGCCGACGATTGGAGCAGTACTTC. This codes for CASSQDLAGRRLEQYF.

This clone was detected a few times. The CDR3 loop is CASSVKEKLFF. CDR3 nucleotide sequence: TGTGCCAGCAGTGTAAAGGAAAAACTGTTTTTT. The J gene is TRBJ1-4, the V gene TRBV28; D is unresolved. The CDR3 sequence is 11 residues long. The germline gives CDR1 MDHEN, CDR2 SYDVKM. V was pared by 5 bases and J by 8 bases, with 6 bases between.

This clone was observed a few times. The genes are TRBV7-2 and TRBJ2-7; 7 bases agree with TRBD2. Per the germline V gene, CDR1 is SGHTA and CDR2 is FQGNSA. V lost 5 bases and J lost 4; bases outside the gene matches: 11. The CDR3 extends over 15 amino acids. The DNA for the CDR3 is TGTGCCAGCAGCCGAACGCGGGAGCTGGGATACGAGCAGTACTTC. Amino acid sequence: CASSRTRELGYEQYF.

This clone was counted only a few times. V and J are TRBV7-2 and TRBJ2-1; the D is unclear. Trimming took off 5 bases at V and 8 bases at J, with 13 bases between the two ends. Germline values: CDR1 SGHTA, CDR2 FQGNSA. The length of the CDR3 is 13 residues. The CDR3 nucleotides read TGTGCCAGCAGCAATCGGCCTGTAGATGAGCAGTTCTTC. It codes for CASSNRPVDEQFF.

J is TRBJ1-4 and V is TRBV25-1; D is unclear. With 1 base removed from V and 5 bases from J, the gap between germline ends came to 5 bases. CDR3 length equals 13 residues. CDR1 and CDR2 from the germline V gene are MGHDK and SYGVNS. CDR3 residues: CASSEFGNEKLFF. As DNA, the CDR3 is TGTGCCAGCAGTGAATTCGGAAATGAAAAACTGTTTTTT.

This clone has only a few counts. The chain employs TRBV27 and TRBJ2-5, with a weak D call TRBD1 (6 bases). From germline, CDR1 is MNHEY and CDR2 SMNVEV (reference sequence). The CDR3 runs to 13 residues. V shed 5 bases and J shed 5 bases, with 12 bases lying between them. The CDR3 DNA follows: TGTGCCAGCAGTGGCAACAGGGCGGAGACCCAGTACTTC. As protein: CASSGNRAETQYF.

The CDR3 protein is CSARRAHGYTF. CDR3 nucleotides: TGCAGTGCTCGGCGGGCACATGGCTACACCTTC. The chain is built from TRBV20-1 and TRBJ1-2; D is unresolved. The CDR3 runs 11 residues. Trimming removed 5 bases at V and 6 bases at J, with 10 bases between. CDR1 is DFQATT, CDR2 SNEGSKA, per germline (reference sequence).

The chain carries TRBV14 and TRBJ2-1; maybe TRBD1 (5 bases). This CDR3 region has 14 residues. V shed 6 bases and J shed 0 bases, with 9 bases lying between them. Germline lookup yields CDR1 SGHDN and CDR2 FVKESK. The CDR3 nucleotides read TGTGCCAGCAGACCCCAGGGCTCCTACAATGAGCAGTTCTTC. It encodes CASRPQGSYNEQFF.

V and J are TRBV7-3 and TRBJ2-1; D is undetermined. The V end lost 2 bases, the J end lost 4 bases, and 12 bases lay between the germline ends. This CDR3 is built from 15 residues. Germline assignment: CDR1 SGHTA and CDR2 FQGTGA. CDR3 DNA: TGTGCCAGCAGCTTAGGTTCGCTCGCGTACAATGAGCAGTTCTTC. This sequence encodes CASSLGSLAYNEQFF.

This clone showed up just a few times. The V and J genes are TRBV19 and TRBJ1-4; 7 bases line up with TRBD1. This CDR3 is 15 amino acids long. Germline V CDR1 and CDR2: LNHDA, SQIVND (reference sequence). V lost 5 bases to trimming and J lost 7 bases; unmatched junction nucleotides: 10. The DNA for the CDR3 is TGTGCCAGTAGTCCTCCCAGGGGGAGGATTGAAAAACTGTTTTTT. This encodes CASSPPRGRIEKLFF. Filled out from reference TRBV19 and TRBJ1-4, the complete variable domain reads DGGITQSPKYLFRKEGQNVTLSCEQNLNHDAMYWYRQDPGQGLRLIYYSQIVNDFQKGDIAEGYSVSREKKESFPLTVTSAQKNPTAFYLCASSPPRGRIEKLFFGSGTQLSVL.

This clone was picked up a small number of times. V usage is TRBV28 and J usage is TRBJ2-3; the match to TRBD2 covers 8 bases. The CDR3 spans 16 residues. The germline gives CDR1 MDHEN, CDR2 SYDVKM. J lost 1 base, V lost 6 bases, and 9 bases had no gene match. The CDR3 here is CASSRGGSGGTDTQYF. The CDR3 nucleotides are TGTGCCAGCAGCCGGGGGGGCTCCGGGGGCACAGATACGCAGTATTTT.

The rearrangement uses TRBV27 and TRBJ2-1; 14 bases agree with TRBD2. J was trimmed by 8 bases and V by 6 bases; bases with no gene match: 12. Germline-derived CDR1 and CDR2 are MNHEY and SMNVEV (reference sequence). CDR3 size: 17 residues. CDR3 protein: CASSRRPLGLAGDEQFF. The DNA for the CDR3 is TGTGCCAGCAGCCGCAGGCCCTTGGGACTAGCGGGAGATGAGCAGTTCTTC.

The table lists this clone with a few counts. The J gene is TRBJ2-6, the V gene TRBV4-3; 7 bases are a match to TRBD1. The V gene's germline CDR1 is LGHNA and CDR2 YSLEER. J lost 3 bases, V lost 1 base, and 6 bases had no gene match. This CDR3 has 17 amino acids. The CDR3 DNA is TGCGCCAGCAGCCAAGGCCTAACAGGGGTTGGGGCCAACGTCCTGACTTTC. Its translation: CASSQGLTGVGANVLTF.